Sequencing of this T cell receptor (beta chain) was carried out in a study of cytomegalovirus exposure and HLA in healthy donors. Study context: The same platform was used for the 100 to 150 validation repertoires as for the approximately 730 first-cohort repertoires, as reported in a later analysis.

Overall study results and limits: Most TCR sequences proved rare, with some public TCRs found in many donors. Reportedly, cytomegalovirus status was diagnosed with high sensitivity and specificity.

The germline gives CDR1 MNHEY, CDR2 SMNVEV (reference sequence). The CDR3 covers 15 residues. Clones were sequenced by immunoSEQ multiplex PCR, and TCRdb holds only the in-frame ones, with some missing. The data hold some 110,000 clones, with less than 90% observed a single time. The donors were members of the validation cohort, which comprised roughly 130 subjects and was separate from the first cohort of about 700 subjects. About this clone: Its matching antigen is unknown. A read error may produce the germline difference seen at one junction end.

Input material: PBMCs. This TCR came from a man between 18 and 29 years old in good health and CMV-seropositive. The chain recombines TRBV27 with TRBJ1-5; TRBD1 aligns across 8 bases. CDR3 sequence: CASRLSTGVDQPQHF. In nucleotides, the CDR3 is TGTGCCAGCAGATTATCGACAGGGGTAGATCAGCCCCAGCATTTT.